A selection of T cell receptor beta chains follows, all from one sample in a study of OX40 agonist ivuxolimab in advanced cancers. Assay used: immunoSEQ multiplex PCR; TCRdb lists only in-frame clones, some missing. The sample has 59,000 or so clones; about 90% are singletons. The material was CD4+ or CD8+ T cells sorted from blood, obtained in a trial of the OX40 agonist ivuxolimab. Every receptor here comes from an adult with an advanced solid tumor such as melanoma, head and neck, liver or kidney cancer. The conserved cysteine and the conserved F or W are not part of the CDR3 here.

j_gene	v_gene	CDR3aa
TRBJ1-1	TRBV5-4	ASGQGALGTEAF
TRBJ2-1	TRBV7-7	ASSLERGTEQF
TRBJ2-7	TRBV11-2	ASSGVGTENLYEQY
TRBJ2-1	TRBV19	ASSIVWGGNEQF
TRBJ1-2	TRBV2	ASSRGSGYGYT
TRBJ1-2	TRBV27	ASSFWGVDGYGYT
TRBJ2-4	TRBV19	ASSMRGRAKNIQY
TRBJ1-2	TRBV18	ASSPAPNYGYT
TRBJ1-3	TRBV6-5	ASKTGSGNTIY
TRBJ1-2	TRBV7-2	ASSLAQGAGGYGYT
TRBJ1-1	TRBV19	ARRLQEGLNTEAF
TRBJ2-3	TRBV6-1	ASSEVWWKTDTQY